This T cell receptor (beta chain) emerged from a study of cytomegalovirus exposure and HLA in healthy donors. Study findings and constraints: Both high specificity and high sensitivity reportedly marked the classifier's diagnosis of cytomegalovirus status.

V was cut by 1 base and J by 6 bases, with 13 bases left in between. CDR1 and CDR2 (germline): SGHRS, YFSETQ. The CDR3 extends over 14 amino acids. The PCR ran on 60 Vbeta and 13 Jbeta primers. Per the original data handling: A later analysis counted 65 million to 80 million unique TCR beta chains, 10 million to 12 million shared. Sequencing was performed with immunoSEQ multiplex PCR; in TCRdb, only in-frame clones are kept and a portion is missing. From that table come the V and J calls and clone size; the DNA was used to work out D and trimming. This sample carries about 110,000 clones, roughly 67% of them seen once, and the ten largest clones take under 9.5%. With regard to this clone: The antigen remains undetermined.

The receptor comes from a man in his forties in good health and CMV-seronegative. The chain recombines TRBV5-1 with TRBJ1-2; no definite D call. Material: PBMCs. For the CDR3, the DNA is TGCGCCAGCAGCTTGCTACAGACGGTAGATGGCTACACCTTC. Protein: CASSLLQTVDGYTF.